Below, one T cell receptor beta chain is given with its context. What it binds is unknown. This sample was taken from a study of cytomegalovirus exposure and HLA in healthy donors. At the level of the study: In a later analysis, the 90 to 150 validation repertoires were reported to have used the same platform as the 666 first-cohort repertoires. Notes on the study in general: Rarity marked most TCR sequences, yet some public TCRs occurred in many donors. According to a subsequent analysis, TCR clusters from the first cohort were inclined to appear together in the 120 validation repertoires. Investigators reported more than 150 TCR beta chains as tied to cytomegalovirus.

The CDR3 has 12 amino acids. V was shortened by 0 bases and J by 7 bases, with 8 bases between the two germline ends. Per the germline V gene, CDR1 is GTSNPN and CDR2 is SVGIG (reference sequence). Generated by immunoSEQ multiplex PCR, the TCRdb table keeps only in-frame clones and is missing some. The sample holds just over 65,000 clones, 95% to 98% seen once. The specimen sequenced was PBMCs. The J gene is TRBJ2-3, the V gene TRBV30; a possible D gene is TRBD2 (5 bases). The receptor's source is a young woman in good health and CMV-seropositive. The CDR3 loop reads CAWSVTGNTQYF. The CDR3, as DNA: TGTGCCTGGAGTGTTACGGGGAATACGCAGTATTTT. The full variable domain, its missing parts supplied by reference TRBV30 and TRBJ2-3, is SQTIHQWPATLVQPVGSPLSLECTVEGTSNPNLYWYRQAAGRGLQLLFYSVGIGQISSEVPQNLSASRPQDRQFILSSKKLLLSDSGFYLCAWSVTGNTQYFGPGTRLTVL.